Below, 13 T cell receptor beta chains from the same sample are listed, as sequenced in a study of blood T cell repertoires in COVID-19 (dated by TCRdb to 2020 to 2021). The receptor library was made with the immunoSEQ multiplex PCR assay. TCRdb stores this immuneACCESS table with in-frame sequences only. Part of the clones is absent; in the studies checked, under half of the shortfall reflects unresolved V genes, and no reason is known for the rest. This sample lists roughly 300,000 clones; about 90% were detected once. About 6.8% of the sample belongs to the ten largest clones. Material: peripheral blood. These receptor sequences come from a man between 18 and 35 years old who had recovered from COVID-19.

V is TRBV27 and J is TRBJ2-5; D possibly corresponds to TRBD2 (6 bases). V was shortened by 8 bases and J by 4 bases, with 23 bases between the two germline ends. The CDR3 runs to 16 residues. The germline CDR1 and CDR2 sequences are MNHEY and SMNVEV (reference sequence). As DNA, the CDR3 is TGTGCCAGCGCGGGGCTGCGGGAAAGGCTGGCAGAGACCCAGTACTTC. Protein sequence: CASAGLRERLAETQYF.

The chain combines TRBV3-1 (or the pseudogene TRBV3-2) with TRBJ2-7, with D unclear. V gave up 0 bases and J gave up 3 bases, with 3 bases separating them. Germline CDR1 LGHDT, CDR2 YNNKEL (reference sequence). The CDR3 is 12 residues long. The CDR3 DNA follows: TGTGCCAGCAGCCAAGACGGCTACGAGCAGTACTTC. It is translated as CASSQDGYEQYF.

The rearrangement uses TRBV7-9 and TRBJ1-6, with a weak D call TRBD1 (6 bases). The CDR3 has 12 amino acids. The germline gives CDR1 SEHNR, CDR2 FQNEAQ (reference sequence). The germline V and J ends were trimmed by 9 bases and 5 bases, with 8 bases remaining between them. The DNA for the CDR3 is TGTGCCAGTGGACAGAATAATTCACCCCTCCACTTT. This gives the protein CASGQNNSPLHF.

The V call is TRBV4-2, the J call TRBJ1-2; 9 positions agree with TRBD1. V gave up 2 bases and J gave up 4 bases; unmatched junction bases: 5. The CDR3 contains 15 residues. Germline CDR1 reads LGHNA; CDR2 reads YNFKEQ. The CDR3 DNA follows: TGTGCCAGCAGCCAAAGGACAGGGGTAGGCTATGGCTACACCTTC. Amino acid sequence: CASSQRTGVGYGYTF.

This chain connects TRBV9 to TRBJ2-7; 9 bases map to TRBD1. V was clipped by 8 bases and J by 0 bases; unmatched bases: 3. Germline V gene lookup returns CDR1 SGDLS and CDR2 YYNGEE. The CDR3 is 13 residues long. The CDR3 sequence is CASKGQGSYEQYF. Here the CDR3 DNA reads TGTGCCAGTAAGGGACAGGGCTCCTACGAGCAGTACTTC.

The genes are TRBV7-2 and TRBJ2-5, with TRBD1 as a possible D gene (5 bases). Germline CDR1 and CDR2: SGHTA and FQGNSA. The CDR3 sequence is 14 residues long. V was pared by 4 bases and J by 5 bases, with 14 bases between. CDR3 region: CASSSGSVRETQYF. CDR3 nucleotide sequence: TGTGCCAGCAGCTCAGGGTCGGTCCGGGAGACCCAGTACTTC.

This rearrangement joins TRBV18 to TRBJ2-1, with 9 positions matching TRBD2. Germline V gene sequence: CDR1 KGHSH, CDR2 LQKENI. Losses at the gene ends were 0 bases for V and 7 bases for J; bases not matched to a gene: 1. This CDR3 is 14 amino acids long. In nucleotides, the CDR3 is TGTGCCAGCTCACCACCCAGCGGGGGGAATGAGCAGTTCTTC. Translating it yields CASSPPSGGNEQFF.

The chain has TRBV30 and TRBJ2-1; no clear D gene. Germline V gives CDR1 GTSNPN, CDR2 SVGIG (reference sequence). CDR3 length: 13 residues. V lost 5 bases to trimming and J lost 4 bases, with 12 bases between them. In DNA form, the CDR3 reads TGTGCCTGGTCCGGGTTTCCGTACAATGAGCAGTTCTTC. It translates to CAWSGFPYNEQFF. The variable domain in full, with the rest retrieved from reference TRBV30 and TRBJ2-1, is SQTIHQWPATLVQPVGSPLSLECTVEGTSNPNLYWYRQAAGRGLQLLFYSVGIGQISSEVPQNLSASRPQDRQFILSSKKLLLSDSGFYLCAWSGFPYNEQFFGPGTRLTVL.

The chain has TRBV9 and TRBJ2-2; 13 bases fit TRBD2. Germline CDR1 SGDLS, CDR2 YYNGEE. V gave up 3 bases and J gave up 2 bases; unmatched junction bases: 4. The CDR3 contains 17 residues. This chain's CDR3 is CASSGGLAGRNTGELFF. Written as DNA, the CDR3 is TGTGCCAGCAGCGGGGGACTAGCGGGGAGAAACACCGGGGAGCTGTTTTTT.

The gene calls are TRBV19 and TRBJ1-1; a possible D gene is TRBD1 (6 bases). The CDR3 extends over 14 amino acids. Germline V CDR1 and CDR2: LNHDA, SQIVND (reference sequence). V was clipped by 4 bases and J by 1 base, with 10 bases between them. The CDR3: CASSTTGSNTEAFF. The CDR3 region has the DNA TGTGCCAGTAGTACGACAGGTTCGAACACTGAAGCTTTCTTT. Complete variable domain (other parts from reference TRBV19 and TRBJ1-1): DGGITQSPKYLFRKEGQNVTLSCEQNLNHDAMYWYRQDPGQGLRLIYYSQIVNDFQKGDIAEGYSVSREKKESFPLTVTSAQKNPTAFYLCASSTTGSNTEAFFGQGTRLTVV.

The genes are TRBV6-1 and TRBJ1-6; TRBD1 might be the D (6 bases). Trimming stripped 3 bases from V and 10 bases from J, with 10 bases between. Germline assignment: CDR1 MNHNS and CDR2 SASEGT. CDR3 length: 13 amino acids. CDR3 sequence (DNA): TGTGCCAGCAGTGATACAGGGACCTCACCCCTCCACTTT. This codes for CASSDTGTSPLHF.

This clone was picked up one time. The V call is TRBV4-1, the J call TRBJ1-1, with a possible D match to TRBD1 (6 bases). CDR3 size: 16 residues. Germline V gene data show CDR1 as MGHRA and CDR2 as YSYEKL. The germline V and J ends were trimmed by 4 bases and 6 bases, with 21 bases remaining between them. The CDR3 DNA sequence: TGCGCCAGCAGCCCCAGAGGATTGACAGGAAGGGCTGAAGCTTTCTTT. It encodes CASSPRGLTGRAEAFF.

This clone was picked up a small number of times. The same CDR3 arises from other DNA sequences in this sample as well. The J gene is TRBJ1-5, the V gene TRBV2; TRBD1 aligns across 11 bases. Germline V gene sequence: CDR1 SNHLY, CDR2 FYNNEI. The CDR3 runs 15 residues. With V trimmed by 8 bases and J by 0 bases, 3 bases remained unmatched. CDR3 loop: CASRGQGASNQPQHF. The CDR3 DNA reads as TGTGCCAGCCGTGGACAGGGGGCTAGCAATCAGCCCCAGCATTTT.